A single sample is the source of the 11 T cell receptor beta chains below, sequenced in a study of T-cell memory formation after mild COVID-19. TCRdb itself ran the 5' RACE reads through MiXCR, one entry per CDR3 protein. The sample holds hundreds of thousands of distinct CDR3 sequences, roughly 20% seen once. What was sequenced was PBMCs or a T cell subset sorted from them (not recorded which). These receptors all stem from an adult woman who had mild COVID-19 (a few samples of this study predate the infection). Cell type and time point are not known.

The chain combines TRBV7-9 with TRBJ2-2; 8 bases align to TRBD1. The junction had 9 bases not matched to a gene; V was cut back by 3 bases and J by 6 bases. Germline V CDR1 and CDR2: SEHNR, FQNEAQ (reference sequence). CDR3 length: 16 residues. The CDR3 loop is CASSFGQGLNSGELFF. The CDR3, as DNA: TGTGCCAGCAGCTTTGGACAGGGCCTTAACTCCGGGGAGCTGTTTTTT.

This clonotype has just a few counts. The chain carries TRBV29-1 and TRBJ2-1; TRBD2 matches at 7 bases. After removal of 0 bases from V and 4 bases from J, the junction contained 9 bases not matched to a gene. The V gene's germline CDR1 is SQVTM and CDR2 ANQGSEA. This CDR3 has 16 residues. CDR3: CSVEEGAGEGYNEQFF. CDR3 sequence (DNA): TGCAGCGTTGAAGAAGGGGCGGGAGAGGGGTACAATGAGCAGTTCTTC.

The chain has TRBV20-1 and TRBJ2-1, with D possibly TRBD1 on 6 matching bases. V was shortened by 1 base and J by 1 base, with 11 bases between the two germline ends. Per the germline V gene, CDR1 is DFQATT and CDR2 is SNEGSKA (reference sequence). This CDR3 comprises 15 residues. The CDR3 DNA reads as TGCAGTGCTAGAGGTTCAGGGGCGTCCTACAATGAGCAGTTCTTC. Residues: CSARGSGASYNEQFF.

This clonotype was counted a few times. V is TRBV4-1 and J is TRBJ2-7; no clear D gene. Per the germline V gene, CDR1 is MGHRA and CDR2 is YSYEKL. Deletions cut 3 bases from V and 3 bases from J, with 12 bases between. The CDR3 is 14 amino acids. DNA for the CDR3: TGCGCCAGCAGCCAGGGAATTCTTCTCTACGAGCAGTACTTC. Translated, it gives CASSQGILLYEQYF.

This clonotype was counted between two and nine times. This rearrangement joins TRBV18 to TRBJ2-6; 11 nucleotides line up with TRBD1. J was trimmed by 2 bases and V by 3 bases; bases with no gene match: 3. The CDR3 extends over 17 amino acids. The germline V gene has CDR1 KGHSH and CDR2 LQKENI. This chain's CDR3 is CASSPGQGAAGANVLTF. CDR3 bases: TGTGCCAGCTCACCTGGACAGGGGGCGGCTGGGGCCAACGTCCTGACTTTC.

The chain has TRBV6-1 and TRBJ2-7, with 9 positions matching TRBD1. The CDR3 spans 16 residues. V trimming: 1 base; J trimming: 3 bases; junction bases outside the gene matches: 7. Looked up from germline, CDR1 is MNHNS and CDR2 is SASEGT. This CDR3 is CASSEGTRQGVYEQYF. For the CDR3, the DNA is TGTGCCAGCAGTGAAGGGACCCGACAGGGGGTCTACGAGCAGTACTTC.

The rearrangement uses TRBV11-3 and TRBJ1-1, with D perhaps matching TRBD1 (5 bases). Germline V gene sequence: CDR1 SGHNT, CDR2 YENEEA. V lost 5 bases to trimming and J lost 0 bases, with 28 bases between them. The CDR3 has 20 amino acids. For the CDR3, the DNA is TGTGCCAGCAGCCCGCAAGGCCGGCAACCGGACATTCCTATGAACACTGAAGCTTTCTTT. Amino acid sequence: CASSPQGRQPDIPMNTEAFF.

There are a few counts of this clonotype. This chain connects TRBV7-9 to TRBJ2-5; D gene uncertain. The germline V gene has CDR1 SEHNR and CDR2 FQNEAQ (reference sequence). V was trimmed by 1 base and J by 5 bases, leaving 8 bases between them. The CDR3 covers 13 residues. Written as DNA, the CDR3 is TGTGCCAGCAGCTTAGGAAGCTTGGAGACCCAGTACTTC. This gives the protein CASSLGSLETQYF.

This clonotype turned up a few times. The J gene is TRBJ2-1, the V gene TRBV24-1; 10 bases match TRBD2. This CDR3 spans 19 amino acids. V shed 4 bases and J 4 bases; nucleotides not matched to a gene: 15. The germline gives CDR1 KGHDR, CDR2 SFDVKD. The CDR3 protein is CATSDDPQSLAGFYNEQFF. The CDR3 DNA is TGTGCCACCAGTGACGACCCCCAATCACTAGCGGGATTTTACAATGAGCAGTTCTTC.

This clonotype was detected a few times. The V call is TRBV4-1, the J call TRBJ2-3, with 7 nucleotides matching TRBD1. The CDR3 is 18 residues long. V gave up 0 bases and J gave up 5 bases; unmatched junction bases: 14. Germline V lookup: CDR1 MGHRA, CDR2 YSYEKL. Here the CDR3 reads CASSQDEARGPPGDTQYF. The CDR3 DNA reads TGCGCCAGCAGCCAAGATGAGGCGAGGGGGCCCCCGGGAGATACGCAGTATTTT.

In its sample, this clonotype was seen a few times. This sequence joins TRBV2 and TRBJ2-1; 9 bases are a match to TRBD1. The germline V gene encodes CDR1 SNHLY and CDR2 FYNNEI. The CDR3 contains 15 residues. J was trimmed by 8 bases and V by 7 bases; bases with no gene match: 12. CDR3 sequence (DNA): TGTGCCAGCAACCCCGGGACAGGGACCAATCATGAGCAGTTCTTC. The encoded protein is CASNPGTGTNHEQFF.